A single sample gave rise to the 9 T cell receptor beta chains below, sequenced in a study of cytomegalovirus exposure and HLA in healthy donors. It was with 60 Vbeta and 13 Jbeta primers that the PCR ran. Libraries were prepared by immunoSEQ multiplex PCR; TCRdb keeps only in-frame clonotypes and omits some of them. The repertoire holds about 200,000 clones, approximately 88% seen once, with under 0.85% in the top ten. Sample: PBMCs. The receptor source for this set is a boy younger than 10 in good health and CMV-seronegative.

The V call is TRBV30, the J call TRBJ1-3, with D possibly being TRBD1 (5 bases). CDR1 is GTSNPN, CDR2 SVGIG, per germline (reference sequence). This CDR3 has 15 residues. Deletions cut 0 bases from V and 3 bases from J, with 12 bases between. The chain's CDR3 is CAWSVGGTFGNTIYF. CDR3 bases: TGTGCCTGGAGTGTAGGCGGGACGTTTGGAAACACCATATATTTT. Complete variable domain (other parts from reference TRBV30 and TRBJ1-3): SQTIHQWPATLVQPVGSPLSLECTVEGTSNPNLYWYRQAAGRGLQLLFYSVGIGQISSEVPQNLSASRPQDRQFILSSKKLLLSDSGFYLCAWSVGGTFGNTIYFGEGSWLTVV.

The chain employs TRBV6-1 and TRBJ2-2; 13 nucleotides match TRBD2. The CDR3 spans 15 residues. The V gene's germline CDR1 is MNHNS and CDR2 SASEGT. V dropped 8 bases and J dropped 5; count of bases not matched to a gene: 5. In DNA form, the CDR3 reads TGTGCCAGCGAACTAGCGGGGGGGCGGACCGGGGAGCTGTTTTTT. Its protein is CASELAGGRTGELFF.

Of note for this clone: Sequence at one end of the junction differs from germline and may be a read error. The chain joins TRBV7-9 to TRBJ2-3, with D perhaps matching TRBD2 (6 bases). The CDR3 consists of 19 residues. Germline CDR1 SEHNR, CDR2 FQNEAQ (reference sequence). CDR3 DNA: TGTTCCAGCAGCCGCTGGGGGAGGAGATTCCAACAAAGGACAGATACGCAGTATTTT. It yields the protein CSSSRWGRRFQQRTDTQYF.

The table lists this clone with a count of one. The gene calls are TRBV12-5 and TRBJ2-4; 10 bases are a match to TRBD1. Per the germline V gene, CDR1 is LGHNT and CDR2 is FRNRAP. There are 15 residues in the CDR3. The junction had 12 bases not matched to a gene; V was cut back by 8 bases and J by 8 bases. The CDR3, as DNA: TGTGCTAGTAGTATCCGACAGGGGGCGAGGGACATTCAGTACTTC. This translates into CASSIRQGARDIQYF. Using reference TRBV12-5 and TRBJ2-4 for the parts outside the CDR3, the full variable domain is DARVTQTPRHKVTEMGQEVTMRCQPILGHNTVFWYRQTMMQGLELLAYFRNRAPLDDSGMPKDRFSAEMPDATLATLKIQPSEPRDSAVYFCASSIRQGARDIQYFGAGTRLSVL.

The chain combines TRBV10-1 with TRBJ2-7; D ambiguous. The V end was cut by 2 bases, the J end by 1 base, with 6 bases between. Germline V gives CDR1 WNHNN, CDR2 SYGVQD (reference sequence). CDR3 size: 13 residues. The CDR3 DNA sequence: TGCGCCAGCAGTGAGGACTTATCCTACGAGCAGTACTTC. Translated: CASSEDLSYEQYF.

The chain couples TRBV2 to TRBJ2-3; D gene uncertain. The germline V gene has CDR1 SNHLY and CDR2 FYNNEI. There are 12 residues in the CDR3. The V end lost 7 bases, the J end lost 2 bases, and 7 bases lay between the germline ends. CDR3 loop: CASTGATDTQYF. The CDR3 nucleotides are TGTGCCAGCACAGGCGCCACAGATACGCAGTATTTT.

A few counts support this clone. The chain joins TRBV2 to TRBJ2-1; TRBD2 aligns across 11 bases. V was clipped by 8 bases and J by 10 bases; unmatched bases: 10. Germline CDR1 is SNHLY and CDR2 is FYNNEI. The CDR3 has 14 amino acids. CDR3 protein: CASLGLAAGGEQFF. In nucleotides, the CDR3 is TGTGCCAGCTTGGGACTAGCGGCAGGGGGAGAGCAGTTCTTC.

The J gene is TRBJ2-4, the V gene TRBV4-2; 9 bases are a match to TRBD2. The ends lost 4 bases at V and 0 bases at J; junction bases unmatched: 7. The CDR3 has 17 residues. Germline CDR1 LGHNA, CDR2 YNFKEQ. As DNA, the CDR3 is TGTGCCAGCAGCCCGGCGGGGGGGACTCTAGCCAAAAACATTCAGTACTTC. Protein product: CASSPAGGTLAKNIQYF.

This sequence joins TRBV2 and TRBJ1-1; 7 bases are shared with TRBD1. The CDR3 totals 13 residues. V lost 9 bases to trimming and J lost 2 bases; unmatched junction nucleotides: 6. In germline, CDR1 is SNHLY, CDR2 FYNNEI. DNA for the CDR3: TGTGCCAGTTCGGGACAGCCTAACACTGAAGCTTTCTTT. Protein: CASSGQPNTEAFF.